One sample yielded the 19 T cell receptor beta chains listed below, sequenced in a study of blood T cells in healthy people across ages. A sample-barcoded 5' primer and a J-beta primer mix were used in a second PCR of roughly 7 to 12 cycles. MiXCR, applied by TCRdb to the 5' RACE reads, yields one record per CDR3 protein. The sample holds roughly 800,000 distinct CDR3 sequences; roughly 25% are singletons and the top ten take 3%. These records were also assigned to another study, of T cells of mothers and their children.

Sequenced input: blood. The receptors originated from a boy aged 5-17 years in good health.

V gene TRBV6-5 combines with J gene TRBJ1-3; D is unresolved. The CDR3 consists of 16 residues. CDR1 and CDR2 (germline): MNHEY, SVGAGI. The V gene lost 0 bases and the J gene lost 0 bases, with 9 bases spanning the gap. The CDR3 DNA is TGTGCCAGCAGTTACTCTTTTATCGGCTCTGGAAACACCATATATTTT. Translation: CASSYSFIGSGNTIYF.

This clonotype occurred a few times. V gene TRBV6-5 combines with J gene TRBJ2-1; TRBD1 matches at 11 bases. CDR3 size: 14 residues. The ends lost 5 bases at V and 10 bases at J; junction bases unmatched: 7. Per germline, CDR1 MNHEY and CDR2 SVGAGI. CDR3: CASSRTGGLGEQFF. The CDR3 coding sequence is TGTGCCAGCAGTCGGACAGGGGGCCTTGGGGAGCAGTTCTTC.

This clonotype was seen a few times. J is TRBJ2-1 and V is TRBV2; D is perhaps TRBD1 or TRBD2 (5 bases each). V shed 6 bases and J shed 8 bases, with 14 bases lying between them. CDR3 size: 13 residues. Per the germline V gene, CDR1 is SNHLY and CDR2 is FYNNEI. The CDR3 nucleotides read TGTGCCAGCAGCGGGACCCCGTGGGATGAGCAGTTCTTC. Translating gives CASSGTPWDEQFF.

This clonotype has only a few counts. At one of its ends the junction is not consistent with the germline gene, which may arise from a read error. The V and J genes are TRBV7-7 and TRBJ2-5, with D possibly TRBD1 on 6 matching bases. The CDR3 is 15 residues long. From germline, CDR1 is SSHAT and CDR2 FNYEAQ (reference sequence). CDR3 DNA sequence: TGTGCTAGCAGCCCCAACAGCAATAGGGGGGAGACCCAGTACTTC. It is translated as CASSPNSNRGETQYF. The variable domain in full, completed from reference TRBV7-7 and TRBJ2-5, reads GAGVSQSPRYKVTKRGQDVTLRCDPISSHATLYWYQQALGQGPEFLTYFNYEAQPDKSGLPSDRFSAERPEGSISTLTIQRTEQRDSAMYRCASSPNSNRGETQYFGPGTRLLVL.

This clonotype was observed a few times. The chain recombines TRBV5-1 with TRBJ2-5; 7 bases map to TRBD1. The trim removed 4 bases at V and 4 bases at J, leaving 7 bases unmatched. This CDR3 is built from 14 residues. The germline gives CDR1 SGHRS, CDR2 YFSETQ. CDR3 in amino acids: CASSVQGVIETQYF. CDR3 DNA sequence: TGCGCCAGCAGCGTGCAGGGGGTGATAGAGACCCAGTACTTC.

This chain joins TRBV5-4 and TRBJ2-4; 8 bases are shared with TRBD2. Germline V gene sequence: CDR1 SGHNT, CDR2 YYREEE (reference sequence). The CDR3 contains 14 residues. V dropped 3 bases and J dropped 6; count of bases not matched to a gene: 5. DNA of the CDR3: TGTGCCAGCAGCTCGGGACTAGAGCGAAACATTCAGTACTTC. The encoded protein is CASSSGLERNIQYF.

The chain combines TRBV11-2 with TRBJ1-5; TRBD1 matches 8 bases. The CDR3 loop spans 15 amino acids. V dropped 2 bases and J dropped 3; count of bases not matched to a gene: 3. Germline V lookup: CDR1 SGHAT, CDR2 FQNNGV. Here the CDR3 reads CASSLRTGNNQPQHF. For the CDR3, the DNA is TGTGCCAGCAGCTTACGGACAGGGAACAATCAGCCCCAGCATTTT.

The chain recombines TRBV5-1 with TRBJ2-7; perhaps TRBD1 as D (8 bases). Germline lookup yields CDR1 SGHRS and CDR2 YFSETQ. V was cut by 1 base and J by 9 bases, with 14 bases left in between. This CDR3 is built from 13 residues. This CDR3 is CASSLRQGRGQYF. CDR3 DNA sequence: TGCGCCAGCAGCTTGCGACAGGGGAGGGGGCAGTACTTC.

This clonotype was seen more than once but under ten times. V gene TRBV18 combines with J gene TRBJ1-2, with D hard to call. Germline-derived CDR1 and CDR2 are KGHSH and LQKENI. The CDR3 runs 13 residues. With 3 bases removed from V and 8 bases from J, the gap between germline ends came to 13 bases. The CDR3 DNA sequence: TGTGCCAGCTCACCGGAGCTATGGTGGGGCTACACCTTC. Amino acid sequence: CASSPELWWGYTF. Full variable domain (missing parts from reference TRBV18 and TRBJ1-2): NAGVMQNPRHLVRRRGQEARLRCSPMKGHSHVYWYRQLPEEGLKFMVYLQKENIIDESGMPKERFSAEFPKEGPSILRIQQVVRGDSAAYFCASSPELWWGYTFGSGTRLTVV.

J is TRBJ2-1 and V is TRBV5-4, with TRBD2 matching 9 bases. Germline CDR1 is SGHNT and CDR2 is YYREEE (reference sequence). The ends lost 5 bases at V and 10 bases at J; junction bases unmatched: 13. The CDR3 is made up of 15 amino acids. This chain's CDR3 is CASSFSGGGLDEQFF. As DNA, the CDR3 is TGTGCCAGCAGTTTTAGCGGGGGAGGACTCGACGAGCAGTTCTTC.

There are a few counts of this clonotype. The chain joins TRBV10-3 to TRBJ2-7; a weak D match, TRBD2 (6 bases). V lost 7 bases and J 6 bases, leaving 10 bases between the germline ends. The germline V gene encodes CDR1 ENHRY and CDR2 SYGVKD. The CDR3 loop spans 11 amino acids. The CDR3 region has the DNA TGTGCCATCACTTCGGGGGTCGAGCAGTACTTC. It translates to CAITSGVEQYF.

This CDR3 is CASSQAAGNTIYF. The DNA for the CDR3 is TGCGCCAGCAGCCAAGCGGCCGGAAACACCATATATTTT. This chain uses TRBV4-1 with TRBJ1-3; no firm D call. The CDR3 totals 13 residues. Germline values: CDR1 MGHRA, CDR2 YSYEKL. V shed 1 base and J shed 4 bases, with 5 bases lying between them.

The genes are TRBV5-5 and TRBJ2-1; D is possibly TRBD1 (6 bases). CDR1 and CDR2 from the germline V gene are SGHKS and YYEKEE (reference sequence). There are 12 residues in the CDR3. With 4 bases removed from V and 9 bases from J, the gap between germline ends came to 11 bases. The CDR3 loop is CASSTHRVEQFF. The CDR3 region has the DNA TGTGCCAGCAGCACTCACAGGGTTGAGCAGTTCTTC.

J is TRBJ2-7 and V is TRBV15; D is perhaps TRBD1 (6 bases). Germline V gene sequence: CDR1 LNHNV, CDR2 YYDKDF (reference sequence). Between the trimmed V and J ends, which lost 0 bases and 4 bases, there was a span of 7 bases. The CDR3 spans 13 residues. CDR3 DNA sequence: TGTGCCACCAGCAGAGATAGGGGGTACGAGCAGTACGTC. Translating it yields CATSRDRGYEQYV.

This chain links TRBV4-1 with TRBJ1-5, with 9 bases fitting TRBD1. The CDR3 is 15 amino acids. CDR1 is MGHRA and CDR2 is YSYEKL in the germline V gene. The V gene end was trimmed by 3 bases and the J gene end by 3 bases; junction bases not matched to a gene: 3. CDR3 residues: CASSQGQGINQPQHF. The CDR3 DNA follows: TGCGCCAGCAGCCAGGGACAGGGTATCAATCAGCCCCAGCATTTT.

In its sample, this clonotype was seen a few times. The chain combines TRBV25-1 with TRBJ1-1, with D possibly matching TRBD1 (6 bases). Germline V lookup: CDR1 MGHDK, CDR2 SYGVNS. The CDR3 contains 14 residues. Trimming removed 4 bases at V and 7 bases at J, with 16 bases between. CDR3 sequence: CASSGAGESFEAFF. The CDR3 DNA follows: TGTGCCAGCAGTGGCGCAGGGGAGTCATTTGAAGCTTTCTTT.

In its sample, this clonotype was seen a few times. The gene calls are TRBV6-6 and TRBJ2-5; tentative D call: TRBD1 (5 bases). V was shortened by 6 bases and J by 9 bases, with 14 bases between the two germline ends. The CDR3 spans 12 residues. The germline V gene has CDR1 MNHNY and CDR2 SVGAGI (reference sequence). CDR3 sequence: CASRSQGSPQYF. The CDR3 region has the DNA TGTGCCAGCAGGTCCCAGGGTTCGCCCCAGTACTTC.

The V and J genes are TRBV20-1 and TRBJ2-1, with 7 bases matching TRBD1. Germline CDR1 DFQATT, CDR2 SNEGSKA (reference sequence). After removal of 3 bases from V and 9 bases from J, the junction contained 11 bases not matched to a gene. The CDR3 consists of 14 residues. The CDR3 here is CSARGQGVGFEQFF. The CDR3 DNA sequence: TGCAGTGCTAGGGGGCAGGGGGTAGGGTTTGAGCAGTTCTTC.

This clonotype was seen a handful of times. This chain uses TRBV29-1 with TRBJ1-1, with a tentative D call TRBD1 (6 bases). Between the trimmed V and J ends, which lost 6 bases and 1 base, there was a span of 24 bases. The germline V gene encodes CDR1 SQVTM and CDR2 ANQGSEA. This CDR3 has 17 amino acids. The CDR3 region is CSVNPGQGGNGNTEAFF. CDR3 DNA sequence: TGCAGCGTGAACCCGGGACAAGGGGGAAACGGGAACACTGAAGCTTTCTTT.